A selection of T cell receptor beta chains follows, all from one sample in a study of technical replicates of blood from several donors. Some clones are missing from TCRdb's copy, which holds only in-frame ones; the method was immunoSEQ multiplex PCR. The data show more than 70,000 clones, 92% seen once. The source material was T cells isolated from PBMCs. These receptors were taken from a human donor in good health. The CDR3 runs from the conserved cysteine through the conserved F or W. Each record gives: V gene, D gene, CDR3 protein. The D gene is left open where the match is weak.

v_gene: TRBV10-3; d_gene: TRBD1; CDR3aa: CAITTGAGTEAFF
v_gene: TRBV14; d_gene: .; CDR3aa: CASRGGSWEQYF
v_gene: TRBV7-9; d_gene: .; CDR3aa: CASSLVSGGNTEAFF
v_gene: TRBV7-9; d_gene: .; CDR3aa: CASSSIETAKNIQYF
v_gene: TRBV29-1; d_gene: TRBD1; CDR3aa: CSVEEGQGSTGELFF
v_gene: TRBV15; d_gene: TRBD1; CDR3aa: CATFPSTGLFGELFF
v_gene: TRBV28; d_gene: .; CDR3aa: CASSAPPSSHEQFF
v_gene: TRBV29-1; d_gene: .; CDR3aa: CSVEDLSGGTDTQYF
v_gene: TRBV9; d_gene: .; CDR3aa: CASSVGSGLAYEQYF
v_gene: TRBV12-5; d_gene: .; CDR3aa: CASGLVLSANTEAFF
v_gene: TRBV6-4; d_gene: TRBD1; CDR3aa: CASSDRQGRYTF
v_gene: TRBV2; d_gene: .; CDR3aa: CAGGGNSPLHF
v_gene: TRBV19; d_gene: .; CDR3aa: CASSIGTGRAFF
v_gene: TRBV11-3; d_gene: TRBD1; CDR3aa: CASSLQGAGETQYF
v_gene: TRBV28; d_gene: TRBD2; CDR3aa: CASSLFRETSVSEQFF
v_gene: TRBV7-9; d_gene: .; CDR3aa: CASSLRAGEETQYF
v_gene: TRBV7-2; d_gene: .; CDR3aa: CASSLFPQREPQHF
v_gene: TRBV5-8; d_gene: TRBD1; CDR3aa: CASSLAVRGVAFF
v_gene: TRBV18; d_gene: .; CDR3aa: CASSPGTGRATNEKLFF
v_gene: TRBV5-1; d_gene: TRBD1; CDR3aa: CASSPGQGELNTEAFF
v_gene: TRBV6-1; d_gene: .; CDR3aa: CATATGQETQYF
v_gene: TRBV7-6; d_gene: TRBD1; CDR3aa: CASSPQGANTEAFF
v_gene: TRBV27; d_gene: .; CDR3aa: CASSTIRGYEQYF
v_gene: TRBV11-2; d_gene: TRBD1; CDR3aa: CASRQGARGTEAFF
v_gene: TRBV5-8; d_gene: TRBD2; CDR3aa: CASNMASGSYEQYF
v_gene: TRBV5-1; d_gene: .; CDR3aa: CASTPPGQGNTEAFF
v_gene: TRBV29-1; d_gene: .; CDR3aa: CSVEGPGAHNEQFF
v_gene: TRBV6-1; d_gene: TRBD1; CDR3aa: CASRLQGAGYNEQFF
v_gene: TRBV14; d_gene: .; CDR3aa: CASSLSGNTDTQYF
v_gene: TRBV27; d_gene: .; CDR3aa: CASSPRQIGYTEAFF
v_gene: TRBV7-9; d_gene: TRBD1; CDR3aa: CASSLGDRLQETQYF
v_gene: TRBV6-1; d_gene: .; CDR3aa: CASSEVAGGTDTQYF
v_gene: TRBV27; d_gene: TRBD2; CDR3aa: CASSPTGGSLLLGEQYF
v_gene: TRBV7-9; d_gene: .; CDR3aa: CASSPSDNEQFF
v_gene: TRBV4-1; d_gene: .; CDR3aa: CASSQVDFLGGTYEQYF
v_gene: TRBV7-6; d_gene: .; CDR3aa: CASSTGGRDEAFF
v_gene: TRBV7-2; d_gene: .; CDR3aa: CASSWISLTGELFF
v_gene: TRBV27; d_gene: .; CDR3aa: CASSLGGGELFF
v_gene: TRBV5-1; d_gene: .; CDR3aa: CASSLERAGWEADTQYF
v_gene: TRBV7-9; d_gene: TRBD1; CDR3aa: CASSPVPGQGDYGYTF
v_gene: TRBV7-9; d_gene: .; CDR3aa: CASSLYRVETQYF